This passage covers 28 T cell receptor beta chains from one sample sequenced in a study of T cells in Graves' hyperthyroidism and ophthalmopathy. It was RNA transcripts that yielded the amplified TCR beta CDR3 regions. During a first-round RT-PCR of the TCR CDR3, the HTBI primer set was used. TCRdb re-derived calls from the multiplex PCR reads in MiXCR, one entry per CDR3 protein. The table records roughly 710,000 distinct CDR3 sequences, roughly 32% of them present only once. The sequencing input was blood. These receptors all stem from a woman in her 40s with Graves' hyperthyroidism.

This clonotype was detected ten times or more. This chain uses TRBV29-1 with TRBJ1-2, with D perhaps matching TRBD1 (6 bases). Germline CDR1 reads SQVTM; CDR2 reads ANQGSEA. The CDR3 extends over 12 amino acids. V was cut by 7 bases and J by 6 bases, with 15 bases left in between. The CDR3 DNA follows: TGCAGCGAGCGTTCAGGGGCCGATGGCTACACCTTC. Protein product: CSERSGADGYTF.

Many counts were recorded for this clonotype. This chain links TRBV29-1 with TRBJ2-2, with no clear D. Deletions cut 7 bases from V and 6 bases from J, with 12 bases between. The germline gives CDR1 SQVTM, CDR2 ANQGSEA. CDR3 length: 12 amino acids. The CDR3 region has the DNA TGCAGCGCGGAACAAGGCGCCGGGGAGCTGTTTTTT. The encoded protein is CSAEQGAGELFF.

The rearrangement uses TRBV5-6 and TRBJ2-3; 8 positions agree with TRBD1. The CDR3 loop spans 12 amino acids. Trimming cost V 5 bases and J 7 bases; bases outside gene matches: 3. The germline CDR1 and CDR2 sequences are SGHDT and YYEEEE. CDR3 residues: CASSGQGYTQYF. Here the CDR3 DNA reads TGTGCCAGCAGTGGACAGGGCTATACGCAGTATTTT.

The chain is built from TRBV20-1 and TRBJ1-1; D is perhaps TRBD1 (5 bases). The CDR3 sequence is 14 residues long. Per germline, CDR1 DFQATT and CDR2 SNEGSKA (reference sequence). Deletions cut 3 bases from V and 3 bases from J, with 14 bases between. CDR3 bases: TGCAGTGCTAGCGCCGCCGGGGGGTACACTGAAGCTTTCTTT. This translates into CSASAAGGYTEAFF.

This clonotype was counted a few times. The chain couples TRBV2 to TRBJ2-7; maybe TRBD1 (5 bases). The CDR3 has 12 residues. Germline-derived CDR1 and CDR2 are SNHLY and FYNNEI. V was shortened by 4 bases and J by 3 bases, with 7 bases between the two germline ends. CDR3 sequence: CASSGQYYEQYF. In nucleotides, the CDR3 is TGTGCCAGCAGTGGACAGTACTACGAGCAGTACTTC.

This clonotype showed up just a few times. The DNA for the CDR3 is TGTGCCAGCAGGGGCGAGCCGGACTTCTACGAGCAGTACTTC. It yields the protein CASRGEPDFYEQYF. The chain recombines TRBV19 with TRBJ2-7; D may be TRBD1 (6 bases). Germline CDR1 reads LNHDA; CDR2 reads SQIVND (reference sequence). CDR3 length: 14 amino acids. V lost 9 bases, J lost 3 bases, and 18 bases lay in between.

This clonotype turned up a few times. The chain combines TRBV12-3 or TRBV12-4 with TRBJ2-5, with TRBD2 matching 8 bases. The CDR3 is made up of 14 amino acids. The J segment lost 9 bases and the V segment lost 2 bases, leaving 8 bases of the junction unmatched. DNA for the CDR3: TGTGCCAGCAGTTTACGGGAGGGCCTAGCGGCCCAGTACTTC. Translation gives CASSLREGLAAQYF.

The chain uses TRBV7-2 and TRBJ1-3; weak D call: TRBD1 (5 bases). Germline V CDR1 and CDR2: SGHTA, FQGNSA. Trimming took 4 bases from V and 2 from J, leaving 15 bases between them. The CDR3 is 16 amino acids. The CDR3 spells CASSSGRDGTGNTIYF. The DNA for the CDR3 is TGTGCCAGCAGCTCCGGACGGGACGGGACTGGAAACACCATATATTTT.

This clonotype was counted ten times or more. This chain connects TRBV9 to TRBJ1-1, with a weak D call TRBD1 (5 bases). Looked up from germline, CDR1 is SGDLS and CDR2 is YYNGEE. V dropped 3 bases and J dropped 7 bases, with 13 bases sitting between them. The CDR3 sequence is 13 residues long. The CDR3 spells CASSAGGLREAFF. CDR3 in DNA: TGTGCCAGCAGCGCCGGGGGTTTGCGTGAAGCTTTCTTT.

This rearrangement joins TRBV7-9 to TRBJ1-4; D ambiguous. The CDR3 extends over 13 amino acids. The germline V gene has CDR1 SEHNR and CDR2 FQNEAQ (reference sequence). CDR3 in DNA: TGTGTCTGCAGCTTTGGCTCTCCCGAAAAACTGTTTTTT. It translates to CVCSFGSPEKLFF.

This clonotype was seen many times. The gene calls are TRBV25-1 and TRBJ1-2; possibly TRBD1 for D (5 bases). CDR3 length: 15 amino acids. Germline-derived CDR1 and CDR2 are MGHDK and SYGVNS. Trimming pared 4 bases from V and 3 bases from J, leaving 15 bases between. For the CDR3, the DNA is TGTGCCAGCAGTGCGCAGGGTGGATACGACTATGGCTACACCTTC. As protein: CASSAQGGYDYGYTF.

The chain joins TRBV29-1 to TRBJ2-1; the match to TRBD1 covers 9 bases. J gave up 6 bases and V 7 bases, and 7 bases lay outside the gene matches. CDR3 size: 13 residues. From germline, CDR1 is SQVTM and CDR2 ANQGSEA. The CDR3 sequence is CSGDREVGNEQFF. CDR3 nucleotide sequence: TGCAGCGGGGACAGGGAAGTAGGCAATGAGCAGTTCTTC.

This clonotype was seen a few times. This chain uses TRBV7-3 with TRBJ1-6; 10 nucleotides line up with TRBD1. The CDR3 is made up of 13 amino acids. The ends lost 5 bases at V and 10 bases at J; junction bases unmatched: 2. Germline CDR1 is SGHTA and CDR2 is FQGTGA. In DNA form, the CDR3 reads TGTGCCAGCAGCGGGACAGGGGTCTCACCCCTCCACTTT. Translated: CASSGTGVSPLHF. The full variable domain, its missing parts supplied by reference TRBV7-3 and TRBJ1-6, is GAGVSQTPSNKVTEKGKYVELRCDPISGHTALYWYRQSLGQGPEFLIYFQGTGAADDSGLPNDRFFAVRPEGSVSTLKIQRTERGDSAVYLCASSGTGVSPLHFGNGTRLTVT.

V gene TRBV9 combines with J gene TRBJ1-2; D unresolved. Trimming stripped 3 bases from V and 4 bases from J, with 13 bases between. The CDR3 consists of 14 residues. Looked up from germline, CDR1 is SGDLS and CDR2 is YYNGEE. CDR3 sequence: CASSETAMVYGYTF. The CDR3 region has the DNA TGTGCCAGCAGCGAAACAGCGATGGTCTATGGCTACACCTTC.

V is TRBV10-1 and J is TRBJ2-3; D is unclear. Trimming pared 2 bases from V and 2 bases from J, leaving 8 bases between. CDR3 length equals 14 residues. Germline V lookup: CDR1 WNHNN, CDR2 SYGVQD (reference sequence). CDR3 nucleotide sequence: TGCGCCAGCAGTGAGCTCTCCGACACAGATACGCAGTATTTT. Translation gives CASSELSDTDTQYF.

This rearrangement joins TRBV7-9 to TRBJ2-7; a possible D gene is TRBD2 (6 bases). The germline CDR1 and CDR2 sequences are SEHNR and FQNEAQ (reference sequence). The CDR3 spans 18 residues. Trimming cost V 3 bases and J 3 bases, with 24 bases left between them. CDR3 DNA sequence: TGTGCCAGCAGCTTCCGCCCCCGGGACTCGACGAACCACTACGAGCAGTACTTC. The encoded protein is CASSFRPRDSTNHYEQYF.

There are many counts of this clonotype. The rearrangement links TRBV19 to TRBJ1-5; D unresolved. Trimming left V 6 bases short and J 4 bases short, with 10 bases between. Per the germline V gene, CDR1 is LNHDA and CDR2 is SQIVND (reference sequence). This CDR3 is 13 amino acids long. CDR3 sequence (DNA): TGTGCCAGTAGATTGGGAGGGAATCAGCCCCAGCATTTT. Translating gives CASRLGGNQPQHF. Full variable domain (remainder filled in from reference TRBV19 and TRBJ1-5): DGGITQSPKYLFRKEGQNVTLSCEQNLNHDAMYWYRQDPGQGLRLIYYSQIVNDFQKGDIAEGYSVSREKKESFPLTVTSAQKNPTAFYLCASRLGGNQPQHFGDGTRLSIL.

This clonotype was recorded many times. The rearrangement uses TRBV10-3 and TRBJ1-2, with a weak D call TRBD1 (6 bases). Trimming pared 2 bases from V and 2 bases from J, leaving 12 bases between. The CDR3 runs to 15 residues. Germline V gives CDR1 ENHRY, CDR2 SYGVKD. CDR3 region: CAISETQQGNYGYTF. The CDR3 DNA sequence: TGTGCCATCAGTGAGACCCAACAGGGCAACTATGGCTACACCTTC.

The genes are TRBV10-2 and TRBJ1-2; 11 bases fit TRBD1. Germline V gene lookup returns CDR1 WSHSY and CDR2 SAAADI. V shed 8 bases and J 6 bases; nucleotides not matched to a gene: 8. This CDR3 spans 14 amino acids. CDR3 sequence (DNA): TGCGCCAGCCCCCGGGACAGGGGGATCGATGGCTACACCTTC. This translates into CASPRDRGIDGYTF.

On this clonotype: A read error is possible here, since a much larger clone lies one base away. V and J are TRBV11-2 and TRBJ1-5, with D hard to call. The CDR3 extends over 13 amino acids. The germline CDR1 and CDR2 sequences are SGHAT and FQNNGV. The DNA for the CDR3 is TGTACCAGCAGCTTGGACGGGATAATGCCCCAGCATTTT. It specifies CTSSLDGIMPQHF.

Comment on this clonotype: No conserved phenylalanine or tryptophan is present at the end of the CDR3, so a read error is the likely explanation. The chain recombines TRBV19 with TRBJ1-5; maybe TRBD1 (6 bases). CDR3 length: 12 amino acids. V gave up 5 bases and J gave up 9 bases, with 11 bases separating them. Germline V CDR1 and CDR2: LNHDA, SQIVND (reference sequence). The DNA of the CDR3 is TGTGCCAGTAGTGACCCGGACAGGCCCCAGCATTCT. Amino acids: CASSDPDRPQHS.

This chain links TRBV29-1 with TRBJ2-7; either TRBD1 or TRBD2 may supply D (6 bases each). Matching the DNA end better, TRBJ2-1 makes the J call doubtful. The length of the CDR3 is 12 residues. Germline lookup yields CDR1 SQVTM and CDR2 ANQGSEA. The CDR3 DNA reads TGCAGCGGCGGGACAACCTACAATGAGCAGTTCTTC. It yields the protein CSGGTTYNEQFF.

The table lists this clonotype with many counts. J is TRBJ2-7 and V is TRBV10-2; TRBD2 matches at 11 bases. The CDR3 is 13 amino acids. Per germline, CDR1 WSHSY and CDR2 SAAADI. The V segment lost 7 bases and the J segment 7 bases; nucleotides outside the gene matches: 6. In nucleotides, the CDR3 is TGCGCCAGCAAAGTAGCGGGGGGGCTGGAGCAGTACTTC. Protein product: CASKVAGGLEQYF.

The chain has TRBV7-9 and TRBJ1-1; D is ambiguous. Deletions cut 8 bases from V and 3 bases from J, with 19 bases between. CDR3 length: 15 residues. CDR1 is SEHNR, CDR2 FQNEAQ, per germline (reference sequence). The CDR3 here is CASPPLLYGHTEAFF. The CDR3 DNA sequence: TGTGCCAGCCCACCCCTACTCTACGGGCACACTGAAGCTTTCTTT.

This clonotype showed up just a few times. The rearrangement uses TRBV4-3 and TRBJ1-2, with D uncertain. V lost 3 bases, J lost 8 bases, and 16 bases lay in between. The length of the CDR3 is 14 residues. Germline V gene data show CDR1 as LGHNA and CDR2 as YSLEER. CDR3 sequence: CASSHLREGVGYTF. The CDR3 DNA sequence: TGCGCCAGCAGCCATCTACGGGAGGGAGTGGGCTACACCTTC.

A remark on this clonotype: A much larger clone lies one base from this, so it may be a read error. Lacking the conserved final phenylalanine or tryptophan, this CDR3 likely reflects a read error. The chain is built from TRBV7-2 and TRBJ2-7; a weak D match, TRBD1 (6 bases). V was shortened by 6 bases and J by 3 bases, with 18 bases between the two germline ends. The CDR3 extends over 15 amino acids. Germline values: CDR1 SGHTA, CDR2 FQGNSA. The CDR3 DNA follows: TGTGCCAGCAGTTCTCCCCGGGGACACCTCTACGAGCAGTACCTC. Protein: CASSSPRGHLYEQYL.

This clonotype was detected many times. The rearrangement joins TRBV10-2 to TRBJ1-1; no clear D gene. The CDR3 spans 12 residues. V was trimmed by 5 bases and J by 1 base, leaving 5 bases between them. The germline gives CDR1 WSHSY, CDR2 SAAADI. CDR3 DNA: TGCGCCAGCAGTAACCAGAACACTGAAGCTTTCTTT. This translates into CASSNQNTEAFF.

The V call is TRBV29-1, the J call TRBJ2-5; 10 positions match TRBD1. Germline-derived CDR1 and CDR2 are SQVTM and ANQGSEA. The CDR3 spans 13 residues. V was pared by 3 bases and J by 7 bases, with 5 bases of the junction left unmatched. CDR3 in amino acids: CSVEGQGQRTQYF. Written as DNA, the CDR3 is TGCAGCGTTGAGGGACAGGGGCAGCGGACCCAGTACTTC.